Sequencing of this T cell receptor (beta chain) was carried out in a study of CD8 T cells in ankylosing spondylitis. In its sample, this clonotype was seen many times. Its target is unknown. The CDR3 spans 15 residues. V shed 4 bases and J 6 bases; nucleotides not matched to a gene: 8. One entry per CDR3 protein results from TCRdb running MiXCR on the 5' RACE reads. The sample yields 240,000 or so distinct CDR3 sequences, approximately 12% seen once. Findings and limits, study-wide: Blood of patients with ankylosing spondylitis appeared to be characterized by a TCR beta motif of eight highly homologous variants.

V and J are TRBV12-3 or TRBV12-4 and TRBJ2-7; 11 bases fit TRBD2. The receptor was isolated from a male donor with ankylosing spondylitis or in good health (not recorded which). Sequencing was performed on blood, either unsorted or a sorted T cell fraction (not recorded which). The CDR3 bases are TGTGCCAGCAGTTCCGTAGCGGGAGGGCAAAGCGAGCAGTACTTC. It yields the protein CASSSVAGGQSEQYF.